This entry describes one TCR beta chain. V lost 2 bases to trimming and J lost 1 base, with 6 bases between them. This CDR3 is built from 14 residues. The germline V gene encodes CDR1 ENHRY and CDR2 SYGVKD. The data derive from a study of blood T cell repertoires in COVID-19. Study-level background: Specimens from acute and convalescent COVID-19 originated in the United States, Italy and Spain. PBMCs, B-cell-depleted T cells, or T cells provided the cDNA or gDNA that made up the material.

Methods used by the authors: Reference gene primer amplification gave estimated nucleated cell counts. Only in-frame clones appear in the TCRdb table, and some are missing; sequencing was by immunoSEQ multiplex PCR. V, J and clone size derive from that table, while D and trimming were established from the DNA sequence. The sample yields some 150,000 clones, more than 70% seen once. The chain is built from TRBV10-3 and TRBJ1-3, with D possibly being TRBD1 (6 bases). The sample consisted of peripheral blood. This clonotype was obtained from a human donor in a cohort sampled during active COVID-19. CDR3 sequence: CAISETGSGNTIYF. DNA of the CDR3: TGTGCCATCAGTGAGACAGGGTCTGGAAACACCATATATTTT.